The next 19 T cell receptor beta chains were all read from a single sample in a study of blood T cell repertoires in COVID-19. Repertoires were generated with immunoSEQ multiplex PCR, while TCRdb's copy carries only in-frame clones and drops some. This repertoire shows 250,000 to 300,000 clones, roughly nine tenths found once; its top ten account for roughly 12%. Sequenced input: peripheral blood. All receptors derive from a woman aged 30 to 39 with COVID-19, enrolled during active disease.

As DNA, the CDR3 is TGCAGTGCTAGTCCCTCCCTTAACTATGGCTACACCTTC. It specifies CSASPSLNYGYTF. The chain couples TRBV20-1 to TRBJ1-2; no definite D call. CDR1 and CDR2 (germline): DFQATT, SNEGSKA (reference sequence). V shed 3 bases and J shed 1 base, with 9 bases lying between them. The CDR3 totals 13 residues.

V and J are TRBV5-8 and TRBJ1-1; 8 nucleotides align to TRBD1. Losses at the gene ends were 4 bases for V and 9 bases for J; bases not matched to a gene: 17. This CDR3 is 16 amino acids long. Germline lookup yields CDR1 SGHTS and CDR2 YDEGEE. DNA for the CDR3: TGTGCCAGCAGCCCAGCGCTGACAGGGGACCGCATAAAAGCTTTCTTT. Amino acids: CASSPALTGDRIKAFF.

V gene TRBV29-1 combines with J gene TRBJ1-4, with a tentative D call TRBD1 (5 bases). The CDR3 length is 14 residues. V shed 6 bases and J shed 6 bases, with 17 bases lying between them. Germline V gene lookup returns CDR1 SQVTM and CDR2 ANQGSEA. The CDR3 protein is CSVPAGQGHEKLFF. The CDR3 bases are TGCAGCGTACCGGCGGGGCAGGGACATGAAAAACTGTTTTTT.

V usage is TRBV2 and J usage is TRBJ2-7; the D gene is possibly TRBD2 (6 bases). The CDR3 contains 13 residues. Trimming removed 3 bases at V and 5 bases at J, with 11 bases between. Germline-derived CDR1 and CDR2 are SNHLY and FYNNEI. In DNA form, the CDR3 reads TGTGCCAGCAGTGAGATAGGAGGGGACGAGCAGTACTTC. Protein: CASSEIGGDEQYF.

The CDR3, as DNA: TGTGCCAGCAGCTTAGATTCCGGACAGGCGGTTAATGAAAAACTGTTTTTT. Translating it yields CASSLDSGQAVNEKLFF. This chain joins TRBV7-2 and TRBJ1-4, with TRBD1 identical over 7 bases. With 1 base clipped from V and 4 bases from J, the junction kept 9 bases outside the gene matches. Germline V gene lookup returns CDR1 SGHTA and CDR2 FQGNSA. This CDR3 is 17 amino acids long.

The chain couples TRBV3-1 (or the pseudogene TRBV3-2) to TRBJ2-5; D gene uncertain. Germline CDR1 reads LGHDT; CDR2 reads YNNKEL (reference sequence). The CDR3 covers 14 residues. Trimming shortened V by 4 bases and J by 4 bases, and 13 bases separated the two germline ends. The CDR3 sequence: CASSPSRDGETQYF. The CDR3 DNA reads TGTGCCAGCAGCCCGTCGCGAGATGGAGAGACCCAGTACTTC.

The chain employs TRBV3-1 (or the pseudogene TRBV3-2) and TRBJ2-2, with 13 bases lining up with TRBD2. This CDR3 contains 16 residues. CDR1 and CDR2 from the germline V gene are LGHDT and YNNKEL (reference sequence). The V gene end was trimmed by 6 bases and the J gene end by 3 bases; junction bases not matched to a gene: 4. The CDR3 DNA follows: TGTGCCAGCAGTCGGACTAGCGGGGGATACACCGGGGAGCTGTTTTTT. Translating gives CASSRTSGGYTGELFF.

The V call is TRBV5-1, the J call TRBJ2-2, with D perhaps matching TRBD2 (6 bases). The CDR3 is 15 residues long. Germline CDR1 SGHRS, CDR2 YFSETQ. The ends were cut back, 4 bases at V and 0 bases at J, with 10 bases in the middle. DNA for the CDR3: TGCGCCAGCAGCCCGCGGGGCTCGAACACCGGGGAGCTGTTTTTT. Its protein product is CASSPRGSNTGELFF.

The chain couples TRBV12-3 or TRBV12-4 to TRBJ1-1; 8 nucleotides align to TRBD1. This CDR3 has 13 amino acids. Unmatched junction bases numbered 8, after V lost 6 bases and J lost 8 bases. CDR3 DNA sequence: TGTGCCAGCAGCCCTAACAGGGGGTTCGAAGCTTTCTTT. Translating it yields CASSPNRGFEAFF.

The chain has TRBV6-5 and TRBJ1-5; no clear D gene. Germline-derived CDR1 and CDR2 are MNHEY and SVGAGI. V lost 3 bases to trimming and J lost 2 bases, with 8 bases between them. This CDR3 has 14 residues. Written as DNA, the CDR3 is TGTGCCAGCAGTTATGGGCGAGGCAATCAGCCCCAGCATTTT. Its protein is CASSYGRGNQPQHF.

The chain employs TRBV6-5 and TRBJ1-1; possibly TRBD1 for D (5 bases). V was cut by 6 bases and J by 3 bases, with 11 bases left in between. The CDR3 covers 13 residues. Germline lookup yields CDR1 MNHEY and CDR2 SVGAGI. The CDR3 bases are TGTGCCAGCAGACTACAGGTATACACTGAAGCTTTCTTT. It yields the protein CASRLQVYTEAFF.

This rearrangement joins TRBV7-9 to TRBJ2-3; D possibly corresponds to TRBD2 (7 bases). This CDR3 spans 17 amino acids. Germline values: CDR1 SEHNR, CDR2 FQNEAQ (reference sequence). V shed 5 bases and J shed 2 bases, with 20 bases lying between them. The CDR3, as DNA: TGTGCCAGCAGCGCCCCTTTCGGGGGGCCCAACACAGATACGCAGTATTTT. Translation gives CASSAPFGGPNTDTQYF.

CDR3 nucleotide sequence: TGCGCCAGCAGCGATTTGACAGGGTCCAACGACGAGCAGTACTTC. Protein: CASSDLTGSNDEQYF. The chain carries TRBV5-1 and TRBJ2-7; 7 nucleotides line up with TRBD1. This CDR3 comprises 15 residues. With 4 bases clipped from V and 5 bases from J, the junction kept 12 bases outside the gene matches. Germline-derived CDR1 and CDR2 are SGHRS and YFSETQ.

The chain uses TRBV7-2 and TRBJ2-5; maybe TRBD2 (5 bases). V lost 3 bases to trimming and J lost 5 bases, with 13 bases between them. The CDR3 sequence is 14 residues long. The germline CDR1 and CDR2 sequences are SGHTA and FQGNSA. CDR3: CASSLVLGPETQYF. The CDR3 bases are TGTGCCAGCAGCTTGGTACTAGGCCCGGAGACCCAGTACTTC.

This clone was picked up one time. The chain carries TRBV28 and TRBJ2-5; 10 bases align to TRBD1. Germline CDR1 MDHEN, CDR2 SYDVKM. This CDR3 spans 14 amino acids. With 5 bases clipped from V and 5 bases from J, the junction kept 5 bases outside the gene matches. The CDR3 DNA follows: TGTGCCAGCAGTCCCGACAGGGGGCGGGAGACCCAGTACTTC. Protein: CASSPDRGRETQYF.

The rearrangement uses TRBV11-1 and TRBJ2-7; D gene uncertain. This CDR3 is built from 15 residues. Germline V gene data show CDR1 as SGHAT and CDR2 as FQDESV (reference sequence). Trimming shortened V by 5 bases and J by 2 bases, and 16 bases separated the two germline ends. In DNA form, the CDR3 reads TGTGCCAGCAGCCCTCAGAGCAGGCTCCCCTACGAGCAGTACTTC. This translates into CASSPQSRLPYEQYF.

The rearrangement joins TRBV2 to TRBJ1-2; D is possibly TRBD1 (5 bases). The CDR3 is made up of 13 amino acids. V lost 5 bases, J lost 4 bases, and 11 bases lay in between. Germline assignment: CDR1 SNHLY and CDR2 FYNNEI. CDR3 sequence (DNA): TGTGCCAGCAGTCTCGACAGCTTCTATGGCTACACCTTC. This encodes CASSLDSFYGYTF. Together with reference TRBV2 and TRBJ1-2, the CDR3 gives the full variable domain: EPEVTQTPSHQVTQMGQEVILRCVPISNHLYFYWYRQILGQKVEFLVSFYNNEISEKSEIFDDQFSVERPDGSNFTLKIRSTKLEDSAMYFCASSLDSFYGYTFGSGTRLTVV.

The chain carries TRBV5-5 and TRBJ1-2; 8 bases map to TRBD1. J was trimmed by 4 bases and V by 3 bases; bases with no gene match: 2. This CDR3 has 13 amino acids. Per germline, CDR1 SGHKS and CDR2 YYEKEE (reference sequence). This CDR3 is CASSSGQGYGYTF. DNA for the CDR3: TGTGCCAGCAGCTCTGGACAGGGCTATGGCTACACCTTC. The full variable domain, with the rest looked up from reference TRBV5-5 and TRBJ1-2, is DAGVTQSPTHLIKTRGQQVTLRCSPISGHKSVSWYQQVLGQGPQFIFQYYEKEERGRGNFPDRFSARQFPNYSSELNVNALLLGDSALYLCASSSGQGYGYTFGSGTRLTVV.

This chain links TRBV7-9 with TRBJ1-1; possibly TRBD1 for D (6 bases). CDR1 is SEHNR and CDR2 is FQNEAQ in the germline V gene (reference sequence). The CDR3 has 15 amino acids. V dropped 5 bases and J dropped 1 base, with 14 bases sitting between them. CDR3 region: CASSQIDRPNTEAFF. For the CDR3, the DNA is TGTGCCAGCAGCCAGATTGACAGGCCGAACACTGAAGCTTTCTTT.